The rows below give T cell receptor beta chains drawn from one sample of a study of cytomegalovirus exposure and HLA in healthy donors. The protocol was immunoSEQ multiplex PCR, while the TCRdb copy is restricted to in-frame clones and leaves out a portion. The repertoire holds about 87,000 clones, with about 68% as singletons. Specimen: PBMCs. The receptors originated from a man under 40 in good health and CMV-seropositive. Both conserved end residues are part of each CDR3. A D gene is named only where the DNA matches it firmly. Size is omitted from some rows. Given values are once, few, many or a class for expanded clones.

V gene	CDR3 length	D gene	J gene	clone size	CDR3 DNA	CDR3 protein
TRBV30	12	TRBD2	TRBJ2-3	few	TGTGCGACTAGCGGGAGTGGTAATACGCAGTATTTT	CATSGSGNTQYF
TRBV6-5	15	NA	TRBJ2-3	once	TGTGCCTGCAAATACCAGATTGACTCCACAGATACGCAGTATTTT	CACKYQIDSTDTQYF
TRBV4-3	15	TRBD1	TRBJ2-5	NA	TGCGCCAGCAGCCTATTTGACAGGGTAGGGGAGACCCAGTACTTC	CASSLFDRVGETQYF
TRBV6-5	16	TRBD2	TRBJ2-1	NA	TGTGCCAGCAGTTACTGGAGCGGGGGAGAATACAATGAGCAGTTCTTC	CASSYWSGGEYNEQFF
TRBV6-1	13	NA	TRBJ2-5	NA	TGTGCCAGCAGCCCCCAGGGCAAAGAGACCCAGTACTTC	CASSPQGKETQYF
TRBV4-3	14	TRBD2	TRBJ2-3	once	TGCGCCAGCAGTCTGAGCGGGGGATCAGATACGCAGTATTTT	CASSLSGGSDTQYF
TRBV7-2	15	NA	TRBJ2-7	once	TGTGCCAGCAGCTTTCTGACAGAAGGATCCTACGAGCAGTACTTC	CASSFLTEGSYEQYF
TRBV5-1	12	TRBD1	TRBJ2-5	NA	TGCGCCAGCACGGGACAGGGGGAGACCCAGTACTTC	CASTGQGETQYF
TRBV5-1	16	TRBD2	TRBJ2-1	NA	TGCGCCAGCAGCTTGACTAGCGGGAGTTCCTACAATGAGCAGTTCTTC	CASSLTSGSSYNEQFF
TRBV7-8	16	TRBD1	TRBJ2-1	NA	TGTGCCAGCAGCTCCTACGGGACAGGGGGTTACAATGAGCAGTTCTTC	CASSSYGTGGYNEQFF
TRBV11-2	16	TRBD1	TRBJ1-6	NA	TGTGCCAGCAGCCGAATAGGGACAGGGATAGATTCACCCCTCCACTTT	CASSRIGTGIDSPLHF
TRBV27	17	TRBD2	TRBJ2-3	NA	TGTGCCAGCAGTCCGCTGACTAGCGGAGACACCACAGATACGCAGTATTTT	CASSPLTSGDTTDTQYF
TRBV5-1	15	TRBD1	TRBJ1-4	NA	TGCGCCAGCACCCTCGCAGGGGGCGCCGGGGAAAAACTGTTTTTT	CASTLAGGAGEKLFF
TRBV2	13	NA	TRBJ1-5	NA	TGTGCCAGCAGTGAAGGGCCGACTAGGCCCCAGCATTTT	CASSEGPTRPQHF
TRBV28	14	TRBD1	TRBJ1-1	few	TGTGCCAGCAGCTTGGGACAGGATAACACTGAAGCTTTCTTT	CASSLGQDNTEAFF
TRBV9	16	TRBD2	TRBJ2-1	once	TGTGCCAGCAGCCCTCGGGTAGCGGGGGGGCGAGATGAGCAGTTCTTC	CASSPRVAGGRDEQFF
TRBV2	13	TRBD1	TRBJ2-2	NA	TGTGCCAGCAGTGGGCAGGGGGCCGGGGAGCTGTTTTTT	CASSGQGAGELFF
TRBV28	16	TRBD1	TRBJ1-5	NA	TGTGCCAGCAGTGGAACAGGGGCCCTTAGCAATCAGCCCCAGCATTTT	CASSGTGALSNQPQHF
TRBV6-1	16	TRBD1	TRBJ2-3	NA	TGTGCCAGCAGTGCAACCGGGACAGGGGCGCGAGATACGCAGTATTTT	CASSATGTGARDTQYF
TRBV6-5	16	TRBD1	TRBJ2-2	NA	TGTGCCAGCAGTTCTCGGGACAGAGCGAACACCGGGGAGCTGTTTTTT	CASSSRDRANTGELFF
TRBV5-1	14	NA	TRBJ1-1	NA	TGCGCCAGCAGCTTGTCGACGGGGAACACTGAAGCTTTCTTT	CASSLSTGNTEAFF
TRBV18	15	TRBD1	TRBJ2-7	NA	TGTGCCAGCTCAAAGGAGACAGGGGTTTCCTACGAGCAGTACTTC	CASSKETGVSYEQYF
TRBV5-4	18	TRBD1	TRBJ1-1	NA	TGTGCCAGCAGCTTGTATCCTAGGGGGACAGGCCTACACACTGAAGCTTTCTTT	CASSLYPRGTGLHTEAFF
TRBV28	14	NA	TRBJ1-1	NA	TGTGCCAGCTATATCAAAACAGGGAACACTGAAGCTTTCTTT	CASYIKTGNTEAFF
TRBV7-9	16	NA	TRBJ1-1	NA	TGTGCCAGCAGAACGAAAGGGGGGGGAGCGAACACTGAAGCTTTCTTT	CASRTKGGGANTEAFF
TRBV7-9	16	NA	TRBJ1-1	NA	TGTGCCAGCTCACGGCTGGGGGGGCACCTAAACACTGAAGCTTTCTTT	CASSRLGGHLNTEAFF
TRBV28	18	NA	TRBJ1-5	NA	TGTGCCAGCAGTCTAGTACTTTACCAGGGCCAGGGTGATCAGCCCCAGCATTTT	CASSLVLYQGQGDQPQHF